Below, one T cell receptor beta chain is given with its context. This entry comes from a study of CD8 T cells in Susac syndrome. Trimming removed 3 bases from V and 4 bases from J; junction bases left unmatched: 6. The CDR3 is 15 residues long. CDR1 is SGHTA and CDR2 is FQGNSA in the germline V gene. Random hexamers were used to reverse transcribe the RNA input (about 0.5 to 1 ug). Via MiXCR, TCRdb re-called the immunoSEQ multiplex PCR reads, giving one row per CDR3 protein. The table records under 200,000 distinct CDR3 sequences, roughly 96% of them present only once. This clonotype was sampled from a human donor with multiple sclerosis. The chain joins TRBV7-2 to TRBJ1-2; 9 nucleotides match TRBD1. What was sequenced was CD8+ T cells from PBMCs. CDR3 protein: CASSLAGTGLYGYTF. CDR3 in DNA: TGTGCCAGCAGCTTGGCCGGGACAGGGCTCTATGGCTACACCTTC.